These T cell receptor beta chains were read from a single sample in a study of blood T cell repertoires in COVID-19. Using immunoSEQ multiplex PCR, the repertoire was profiled, and TCRdb retains in-frame clones only, with some absent. The data hold around 240,000 clones, with around 80% observed a single time. The sample comprised peripheral blood. The origin of the receptors is a middle-aged woman who had recovered from COVID-19. Each CDR3 is given with its conserved first and last residue. A D gene is named only where the DNA matches it firmly. Clone size appears in some rows only: once, few, many, or a class for an expanded clone.

d_gene	abundance	v_gene	j_gene	CDR3nt	CDR3aa
TRBD1	-	TRBV28	TRBJ2-1	TGTGCCAGCAAAAGACAGGGGACCATCTACAATGAGCAGTTCTTC	CASKRQGTIYNEQFF
-	-	TRBV19	TRBJ2-5	TGTGCCAGTAGTAGTTGGGGGAGAACAGGGGAGACCCAGTACTTC	CASSSWGRTGETQYF
-	-	TRBV5-5	TRBJ2-1	TGTGCCAGCAGATCACAGGGTAATGAGCAGTTCTTC	CASRSQGNEQFF
-	-	TRBV25-1	TRBJ1-2	TGTGCCAGCAGTGAATTCGGCAGGGCTGGCTACACCTTC	CASSEFGRAGYTF
TRBD1	-	TRBV5-6	TRBJ1-2	TGTGCCAGCAGCTTGGCCGGGGCTGGGACAGGCTATGGCTACACCTTC	CASSLAGAGTGYGYTF
TRBD1	-	TRBV18	TRBJ2-7	TGTGCCAGCTCACCACAGTCAGGGGGCGTAGACGAGCAGTACTTC	CASSPQSGGVDEQYF
-	-	TRBV19	TRBJ1-1	TGTGCCAGTAGTAGGACACTTTTGAACACTGAAGCTTTCTTT	CASSRTLLNTEAFF
-	many	TRBV5-6	TRBJ2-5	TGTGCCAGCAGCTTGGCGGGTGATCAAGAGACCCAGTACTTC	CASSLAGDQETQYF
-	-	TRBV5-4	TRBJ1-2	TGTGCCAGCAGCTTGGAGGGGGATGGCTACACCTTC	CASSLEGDGYTF
-	-	TRBV28	TRBJ1-2	TGTGCCAGCAGCGAACCCCGCAGAGCGGCTAACTATGGCTACACCTTC	CASSEPRRAANYGYTF
TRBD2	-	TRBV6-5	TRBJ2-5	TGTGCCAGCAGTCGACTAGCGGGGGGGCCGGCCCAGTACTTC	CASSRLAGGPAQYF
TRBD2	-	TRBV28	TRBJ2-7	TGTGCCAGCCGCCCGGCGGATGCGGGGGACCCGCTGCAGTACTTC	CASRPADAGDPLQYF
-	-	TRBV6-6	TRBJ1-1	TGTGCCAGCAGCCCAGTTTGGGGGGAGAACACTGAAGCTTTCTTT	CASSPVWGENTEAFF
TRBD1	-	TRBV3-1/TRBV3-2	TRBJ1-1	TGTGCCAGCTCGACAGGGTTCACTGAAGCTTTCTTT	CASSTGFTEAFF
-	-	TRBV9	TRBJ1-1	TGTGCCAGCAGCTCAAATCTATGGGGGGATGAAGCTTTCTTT	CASSSNLWGDEAFF
-	-	TRBV28	TRBJ1-5	TGTGCCAGCAGTTACGAGAATCAGCCCCAGCATTTT	CASSYENQPQHF
TRBD2	once	TRBV7-2	TRBJ2-3	TGTGCCAGCAGCTTTTCGCGGGGGGGCAGTAGGGATACGCAGTATTTT	CASSFSRGGSRDTQYF
-	-	TRBV19	TRBJ1-1	TGTGCCAGCCGTAGAGAGATGAACACTGAAGCTTTCTTT	CASRREMNTEAFF